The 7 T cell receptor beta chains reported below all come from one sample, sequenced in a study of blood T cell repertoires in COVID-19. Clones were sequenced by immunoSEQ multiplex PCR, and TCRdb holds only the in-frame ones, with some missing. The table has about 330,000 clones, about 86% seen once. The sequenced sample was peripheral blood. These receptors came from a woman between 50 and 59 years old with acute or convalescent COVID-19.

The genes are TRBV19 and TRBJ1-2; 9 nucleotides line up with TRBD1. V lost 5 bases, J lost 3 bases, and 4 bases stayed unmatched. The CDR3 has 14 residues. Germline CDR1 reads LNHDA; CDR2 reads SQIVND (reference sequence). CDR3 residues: CASSSQGADYGYTF. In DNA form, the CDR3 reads TGTGCCAGTAGTTCACAGGGGGCTGACTATGGCTACACCTTC.

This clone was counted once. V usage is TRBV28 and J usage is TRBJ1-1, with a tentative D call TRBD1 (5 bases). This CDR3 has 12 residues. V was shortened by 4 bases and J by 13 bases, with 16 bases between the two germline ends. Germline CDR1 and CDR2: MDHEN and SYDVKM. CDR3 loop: CASSSSTGIGFF. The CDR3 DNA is TGTGCCAGCAGTTCCTCCACAGGAATAGGTTTCTTT.

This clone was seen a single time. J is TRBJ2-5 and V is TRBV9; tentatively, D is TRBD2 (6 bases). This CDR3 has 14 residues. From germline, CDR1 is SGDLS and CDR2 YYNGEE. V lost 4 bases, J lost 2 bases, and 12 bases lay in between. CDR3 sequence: CASSFGLPQETQYF. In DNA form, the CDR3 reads TGTGCCAGCAGCTTCGGACTACCTCAAGAGACCCAGTACTTC.

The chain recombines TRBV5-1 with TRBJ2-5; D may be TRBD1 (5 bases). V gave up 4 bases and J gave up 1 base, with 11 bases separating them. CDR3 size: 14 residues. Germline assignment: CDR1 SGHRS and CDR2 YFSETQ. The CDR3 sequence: CASSLGQAQETQYF. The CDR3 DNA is TGCGCCAGCAGCCTCGGACAAGCCCAAGAGACCCAGTACTTC. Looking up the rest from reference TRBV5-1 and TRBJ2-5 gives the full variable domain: KAGVTQTPRYLIKTRGQQVTLSCSPISGHRSVSWYQQTPGQGLQFLFEYFSETQRNKGNFPGRFSGRQFSNSRSEMNVSTLELGDSALYLCASSLGQAQETQYFGPGTRLLVL.

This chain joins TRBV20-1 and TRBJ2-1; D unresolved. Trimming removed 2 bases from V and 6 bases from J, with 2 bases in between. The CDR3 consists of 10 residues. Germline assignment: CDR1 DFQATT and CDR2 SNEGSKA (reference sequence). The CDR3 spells CSARRNEQFF. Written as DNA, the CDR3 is TGCAGTGCTAGACGCAATGAGCAGTTCTTC.

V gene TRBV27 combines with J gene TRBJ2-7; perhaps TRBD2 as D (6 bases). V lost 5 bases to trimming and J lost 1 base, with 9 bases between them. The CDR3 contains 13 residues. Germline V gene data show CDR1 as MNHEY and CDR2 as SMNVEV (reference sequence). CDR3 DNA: TGTGCCAGCAGTCCCGGGACTTCCTACGAGCAGTACGTC. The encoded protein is CASSPGTSYEQYV.

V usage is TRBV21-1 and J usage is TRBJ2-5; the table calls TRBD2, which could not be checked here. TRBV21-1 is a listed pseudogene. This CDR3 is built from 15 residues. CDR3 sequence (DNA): TGTGCCAGCACCCCCAAGAGCGGGAGGGAAGAGACCCAGTACTTC. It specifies CASTPKSGREETQYF.